The present T cell receptor (beta chain) was sequenced within a study of T cells in Graves' hyperthyroidism and ophthalmopathy. Amplification targeted TCR beta CDR3 regions from RNA transcripts. TCR CDR3 regions were first amplified by RT-PCR with HTBI primers. From the multiplex PCR reads, TCRdb called clonotypes with MiXCR, one entry per CDR3 protein. Of a few hundred thousand distinct CDR3 sequences in the sample, over 11% were seen once. The CDR3 spans 13 residues. J gave up 4 bases and V 7 bases, and 6 bases lay outside the gene matches. CDR1 MDHEN and CDR2 SYDVKM come from the germline V gene. This clonotype was picked up many times.

What was sequenced was blood. The rearrangement links TRBV28 to TRBJ1-1; 7 nucleotides agree with TRBD1. The sequence was obtained from a woman aged 30 to 39 with Graves' hyperthyroidism that later progressed to Graves' ophthalmopathy. The CDR3 DNA is TGTGCCAGCACCCGGGACAGCCGCACTGAAGCTTTCTTT. It translates to CASTRDSRTEAFF.